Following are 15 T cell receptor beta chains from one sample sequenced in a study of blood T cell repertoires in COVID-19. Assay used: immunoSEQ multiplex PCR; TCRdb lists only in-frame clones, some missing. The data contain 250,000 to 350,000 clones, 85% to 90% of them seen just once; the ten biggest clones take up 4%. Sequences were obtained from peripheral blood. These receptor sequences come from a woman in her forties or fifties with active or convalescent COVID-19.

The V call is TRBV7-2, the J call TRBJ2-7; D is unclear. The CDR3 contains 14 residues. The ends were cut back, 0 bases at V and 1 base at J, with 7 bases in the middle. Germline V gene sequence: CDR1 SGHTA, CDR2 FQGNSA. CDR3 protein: CASSLALLSYEQYF. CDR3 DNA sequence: TGTGCCAGCAGCTTAGCGCTTCTATCCTACGAGCAGTACTTC.

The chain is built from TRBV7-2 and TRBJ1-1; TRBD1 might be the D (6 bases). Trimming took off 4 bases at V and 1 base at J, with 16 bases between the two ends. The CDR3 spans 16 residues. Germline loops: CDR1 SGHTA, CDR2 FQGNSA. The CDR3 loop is CASSSGQGRRNTEAFF. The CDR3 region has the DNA TGTGCCAGCAGCTCCGGGCAGGGGCGAAGGAACACTGAAGCTTTCTTT.

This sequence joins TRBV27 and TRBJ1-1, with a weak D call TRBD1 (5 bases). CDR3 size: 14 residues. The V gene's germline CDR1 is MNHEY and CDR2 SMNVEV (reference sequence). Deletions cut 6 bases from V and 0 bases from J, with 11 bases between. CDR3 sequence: CASRQDRVNTEAFF. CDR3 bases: TGTGCCAGCAGACAAGACAGAGTGAACACTGAAGCTTTCTTT.

DNA for the CDR3: TGCAGCGGGGGGGACTTGAACAATGAGCAGTTCTTC. This codes for CSGGDLNNEQFF. V usage is TRBV29-1 and J usage is TRBJ2-1; a weak D match, TRBD2 (6 bases). V was pared by 7 bases and J by 5 bases, with 12 bases between. This CDR3 is 12 amino acids long. Germline CDR1 SQVTM, CDR2 ANQGSEA.

The CDR3, as DNA: TGTGCCAGCTCAGCGGGCCTTAATGAAGAAAAACTGTTTTTT. Protein: CASSAGLNEEKLFF. The chain employs TRBV18 and TRBJ1-4; the D is unclear. There are 14 residues in the CDR3. Looked up from germline, CDR1 is KGHSH and CDR2 is LQKENI. Deletions cut 5 bases from V and 8 bases from J, with 15 bases between.

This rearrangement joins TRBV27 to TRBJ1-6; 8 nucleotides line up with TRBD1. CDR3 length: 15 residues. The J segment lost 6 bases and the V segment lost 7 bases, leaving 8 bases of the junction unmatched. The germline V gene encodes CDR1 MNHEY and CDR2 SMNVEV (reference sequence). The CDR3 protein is CASTKSTGGNSPLHF. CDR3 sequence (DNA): TGTGCCAGCACCAAATCTACAGGGGGTAATTCACCCCTCCACTTT.

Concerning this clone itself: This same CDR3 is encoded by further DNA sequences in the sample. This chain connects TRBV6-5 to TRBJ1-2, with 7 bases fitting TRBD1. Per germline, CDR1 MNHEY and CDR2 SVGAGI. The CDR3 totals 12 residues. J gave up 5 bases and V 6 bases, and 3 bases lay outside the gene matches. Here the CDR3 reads CASSRGDYGYTF. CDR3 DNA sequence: TGTGCCAGCAGCAGGGGGGATTATGGCTACACCTTC.

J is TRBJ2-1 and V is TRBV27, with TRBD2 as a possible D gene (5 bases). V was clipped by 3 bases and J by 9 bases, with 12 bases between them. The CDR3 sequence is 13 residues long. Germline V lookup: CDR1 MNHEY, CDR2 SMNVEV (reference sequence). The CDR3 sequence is CASSLRKGGEQFF. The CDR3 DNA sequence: TGTGCCAGCAGTTTGAGGAAAGGAGGTGAGCAGTTCTTC.

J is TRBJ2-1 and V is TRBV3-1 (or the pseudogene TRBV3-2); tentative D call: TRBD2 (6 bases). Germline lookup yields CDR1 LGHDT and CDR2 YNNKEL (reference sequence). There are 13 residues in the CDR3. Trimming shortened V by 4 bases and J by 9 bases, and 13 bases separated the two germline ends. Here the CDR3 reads CASSPVTSGEQFF. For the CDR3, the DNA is TGTGCCAGCAGCCCGGTGACTAGTGGTGAGCAGTTCTTC.

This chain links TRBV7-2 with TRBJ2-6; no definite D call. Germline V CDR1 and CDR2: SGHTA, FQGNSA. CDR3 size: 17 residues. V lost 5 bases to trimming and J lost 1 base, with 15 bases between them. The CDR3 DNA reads TGTGCCAGCAGCCTACTATTGGATTTTTCTGGGGCCAACGTCCTGACTTTC. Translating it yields CASSLLLDFSGANVLTF.

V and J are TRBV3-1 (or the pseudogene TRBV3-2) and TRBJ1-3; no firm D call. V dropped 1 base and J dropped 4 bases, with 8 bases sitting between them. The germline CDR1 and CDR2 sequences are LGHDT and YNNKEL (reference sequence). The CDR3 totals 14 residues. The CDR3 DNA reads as TGTGCCAGCAGCCAAGGGGGAGTCGGAAACACCATATATTTT. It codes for CASSQGGVGNTIYF.

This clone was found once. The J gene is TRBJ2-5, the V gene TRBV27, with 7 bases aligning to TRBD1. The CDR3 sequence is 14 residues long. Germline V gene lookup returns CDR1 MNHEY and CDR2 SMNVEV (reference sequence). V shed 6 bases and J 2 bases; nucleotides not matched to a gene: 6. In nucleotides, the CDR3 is TGTGCCAGCAGACTAACAGGGGTTCAAGAGACCCAGTACTTC. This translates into CASRLTGVQETQYF.

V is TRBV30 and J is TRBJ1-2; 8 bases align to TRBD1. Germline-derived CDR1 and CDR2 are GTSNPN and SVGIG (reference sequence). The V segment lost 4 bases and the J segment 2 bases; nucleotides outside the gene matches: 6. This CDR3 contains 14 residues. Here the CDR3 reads CAWTGQGGNYGYTF. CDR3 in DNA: TGTGCCTGGACCGGACAGGGTGGGAACTATGGCTACACCTTC.

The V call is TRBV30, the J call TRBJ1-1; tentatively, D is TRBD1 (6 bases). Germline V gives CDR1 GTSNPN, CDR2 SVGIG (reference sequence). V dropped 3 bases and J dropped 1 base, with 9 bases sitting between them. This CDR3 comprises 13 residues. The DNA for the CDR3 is TGTGCCTGGAGGGGACAATGGAACACTGAAGCTTTCTTT. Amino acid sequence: CAWRGQWNTEAFF.

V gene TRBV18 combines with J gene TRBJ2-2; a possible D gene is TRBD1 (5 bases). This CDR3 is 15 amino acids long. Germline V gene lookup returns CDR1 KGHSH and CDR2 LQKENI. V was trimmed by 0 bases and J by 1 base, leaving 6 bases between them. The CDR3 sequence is CASSPPQGNTGELFF. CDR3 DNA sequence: TGTGCCAGCTCACCACCCCAGGGGAACACCGGGGAGCTGTTTTTT.